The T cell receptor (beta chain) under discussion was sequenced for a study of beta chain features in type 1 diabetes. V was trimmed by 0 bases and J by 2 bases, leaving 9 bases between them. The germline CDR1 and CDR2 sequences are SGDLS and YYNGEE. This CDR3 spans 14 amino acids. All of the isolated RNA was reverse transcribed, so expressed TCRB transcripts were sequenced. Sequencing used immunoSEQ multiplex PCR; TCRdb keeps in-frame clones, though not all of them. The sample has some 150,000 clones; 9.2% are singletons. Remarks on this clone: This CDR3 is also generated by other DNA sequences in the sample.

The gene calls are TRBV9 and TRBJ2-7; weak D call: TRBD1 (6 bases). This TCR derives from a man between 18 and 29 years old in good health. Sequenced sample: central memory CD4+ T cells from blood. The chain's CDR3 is CASSVGGQPYEQYF. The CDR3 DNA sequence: TGTGCCAGCAGCGTAGGAGGACAGCCCTACGAGCAGTACTTC.